The TCR beta chain under discussion was sequenced for a study of blood T cell repertoires in COVID-19. Assay: immunoSEQ multiplex PCR; the TCRdb copy retains only in-frame clones and omits some. In the table there are under 25,000 clones, about 87% of which are singletons. Specimen: peripheral blood. This receptor was obtained from a human donor in a cohort sampled during active COVID-19.

The CDR3 reads CASSQDRGLGYTF. DNA of the CDR3: TGTGCCAGTAGTCAGGACAGGGGGCTTGGCTACACCTTC. The chain has TRBV19 and TRBJ1-2, with TRBD1 matching over 11 bases. The length of the CDR3 is 13 residues. Germline CDR1 LNHDA, CDR2 SQIVND (reference sequence). With V trimmed by 5 bases and J by 7 bases, 3 bases remained unmatched.